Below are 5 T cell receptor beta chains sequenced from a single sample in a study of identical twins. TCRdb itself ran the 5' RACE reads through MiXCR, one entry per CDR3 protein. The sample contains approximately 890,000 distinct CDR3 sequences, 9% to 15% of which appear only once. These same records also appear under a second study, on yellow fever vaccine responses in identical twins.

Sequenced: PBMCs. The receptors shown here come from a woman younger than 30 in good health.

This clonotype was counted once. The CDR3, as DNA: TGTGCCAGCAGTCCAGCTGGCGGGAGGGCCGAATTCTTC. This translates into CASSPAGGRAEFF. The chain joins TRBV25-1 to TRBJ2-1; 9 positions match TRBD2. This CDR3 comprises 13 residues. J was trimmed by 16 bases and V by 5 bases; bases with no gene match: 12. CDR1 is MGHDK, CDR2 SYGVNS, per germline.

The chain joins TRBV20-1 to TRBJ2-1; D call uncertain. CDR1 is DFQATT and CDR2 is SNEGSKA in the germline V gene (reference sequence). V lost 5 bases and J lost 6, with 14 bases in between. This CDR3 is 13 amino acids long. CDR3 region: CSAPTRASNEQFF. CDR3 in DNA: TGCAGTGCTCCGACCCGGGCCTCCAATGAGCAGTTCTTC.

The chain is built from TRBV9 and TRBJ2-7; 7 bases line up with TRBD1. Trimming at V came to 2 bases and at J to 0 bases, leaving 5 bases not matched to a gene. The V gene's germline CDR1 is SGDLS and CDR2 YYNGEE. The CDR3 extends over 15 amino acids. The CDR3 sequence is CASSVGTESSYEQYF. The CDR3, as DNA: TGTGCCAGCAGCGTCGGGACAGAGAGCTCCTACGAGCAGTACTTC.

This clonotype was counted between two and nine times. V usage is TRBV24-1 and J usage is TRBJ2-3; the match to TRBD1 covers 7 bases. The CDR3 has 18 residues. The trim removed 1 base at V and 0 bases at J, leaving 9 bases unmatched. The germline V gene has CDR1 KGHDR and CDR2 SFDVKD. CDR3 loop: CATSDFRDSSPSTDTQYF. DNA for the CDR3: TGTGCCACCAGTGATTTCCGGGACAGTTCCCCTAGCACAGATACGCAGTATTTT.

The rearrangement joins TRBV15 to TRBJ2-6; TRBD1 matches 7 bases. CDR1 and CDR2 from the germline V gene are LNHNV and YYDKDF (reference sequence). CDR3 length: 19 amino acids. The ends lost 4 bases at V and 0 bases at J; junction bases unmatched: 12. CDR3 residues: CATSKTRTGIRSGANVLTF. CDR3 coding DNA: TGTGCCACCAGCAAAACTCGGACAGGAATTCGCTCTGGGGCCAACGTCCTGACTTTC.